The T cell receptor (beta chain) described here comes from a study of T cell clones after liver transplantation (dated by TCRdb to about 2019). With respect to the entire study: ITN030ST, the source of the samples, was a randomized trial that attempted immunosuppression withdrawal within 2 years of liver transplantation. Donor-reactive T cell clones were identified using TCRbeta sequencing after a pre-transplant mixed lymphocyte reaction and were then followed in post-transplant blood. As an antigen-independent comparator for the donor-reactive sequences, third party-reactive TCRbeta sequences from pre-transplant MLRs were identified as well. Three of the eight recipients were HCV-positive; the others were transplanted for non-autoimmune, non-viral indications. Subjects received no induction therapy and standard immunosuppression until randomization at 12-24 months post-transplant. Tolerance meant complete immunosuppression withdrawal for at least one year without liver enzymes rising beyond twice the upper limit of normal. Blood samples were collected pre-transplant, pre-randomization before withdrawal, and post-randomization after either complete withdrawal or failed withdrawal. The study cohort included 8 liver transplant recipients, of whom 3 were classified as tolerant and 5 as non-tolerant. General study outcomes and caveats: After accounting for repertoire turnover, donor-reactive detection was significantly reduced in 7 of 8 subjects for CD4 and 8 of 8 for CD8. The conclusions were considered preliminary, being limited by small, heterogeneous patient numbers and non-standardized post-transplant time points. The decline in donor-reactive sequences exceeded the decline in third party-reactive sequences, suggesting partial antigen-specific deletion that was unrelated to withdrawal success. A significant post-transplant decrease in circulating donor-reactive CD4 TCRbeta sequences was observed in most of the 8 subjects, irrespective of tolerance or HCV status. In two subjects, low numbers of available donor cells limited the measurable donor-reactive repertoire. Without allograft tissue specimens, donor-reactive T cells may have migrated into the graft rather than being deleted.

For this clone: Its antigen is still unknown. No quality values exist for individual bases; no much larger clone is one base distant.

High-throughput TCRbeta CDR3 sequencing of frozen genomic DNA was performed by immunoSEQ, with PCR amplification, mapping, bias correction and internal controls included. Per the source publication's procedure: Only productive rearrangements were retained, with each unique TCRbeta sequence defined by its CDR3 nucleotide sequence together with its V and J gene. A sequence counted as donor-reactive only if the sequence showed at least 5-fold expansion in CFSE-low cells compared with unstimulated pre-transplant cells and had a frequency of at least 0.01%. Per-subject minimum frequency thresholds, based on the lowest-template unstimulated sample, ensured at least 90% detection power. Jensen-Shannon divergence between the top 1000 TCRbeta sequences post-transplant and pre-transplant was used to measure repertoire turnover. Two-sided Fisher's exact tests were used to test for changes in the detection of donor-reactive sequences. TCRdb obtained this table from immuneACCESS and retained in-frame rearrangements with V and J assigned. These tables miss some clones; where compared with another copy, unresolved V genes account for less than half of the shortfall, and the remainder is unexplained. That table gives V, J and clone size, and the DNA gave D and trimming. The sample table lists some 34,000 clones, more than 90% of them with a count of one. The ten top clones hold 20% to 30% of the sample.

Unstimulated PBMCs, after thawing, were stained for CD3, CD4 and CD8 and then FACS-sorted into CD3+CD4+ and CD3+CD8+ populations. All 8 studied subjects were randomized to withdrawal of immunosuppression. The Qiagen DNeasy Blood and Tissue Kit was used for isolation of genomic DNA. V loses 0 bases of germline sequence and J loses 2 bases, and the interval between the two ends is 10 bases. CDR1 is given as MGHRA and CDR2 as YSYEKL, both from the germline V gene. The CDR3 has 15 amino acids, counting the end cysteine and phenylalanine. The DNA shown is the 45-base CDR3, in frame from base 1. This TCR was recovered from a human patient who received a liver transplant. The graft donor may be the source of some T cells after a transplant. The rearrangement joined TRBV4-1 to TRBJ1-2; possibly the D gene is TRBD1, per 6 matching bases. The sequenced sample was CD8+ T cells from blood, obtained 12 months after liver transplant. Read as DNA, the sequence is TGCGCCAGCAGCCAAGATGCCAGGGGAAACTATGGCTACACCTTC. The translation is CASSQDARGNYGYTF.